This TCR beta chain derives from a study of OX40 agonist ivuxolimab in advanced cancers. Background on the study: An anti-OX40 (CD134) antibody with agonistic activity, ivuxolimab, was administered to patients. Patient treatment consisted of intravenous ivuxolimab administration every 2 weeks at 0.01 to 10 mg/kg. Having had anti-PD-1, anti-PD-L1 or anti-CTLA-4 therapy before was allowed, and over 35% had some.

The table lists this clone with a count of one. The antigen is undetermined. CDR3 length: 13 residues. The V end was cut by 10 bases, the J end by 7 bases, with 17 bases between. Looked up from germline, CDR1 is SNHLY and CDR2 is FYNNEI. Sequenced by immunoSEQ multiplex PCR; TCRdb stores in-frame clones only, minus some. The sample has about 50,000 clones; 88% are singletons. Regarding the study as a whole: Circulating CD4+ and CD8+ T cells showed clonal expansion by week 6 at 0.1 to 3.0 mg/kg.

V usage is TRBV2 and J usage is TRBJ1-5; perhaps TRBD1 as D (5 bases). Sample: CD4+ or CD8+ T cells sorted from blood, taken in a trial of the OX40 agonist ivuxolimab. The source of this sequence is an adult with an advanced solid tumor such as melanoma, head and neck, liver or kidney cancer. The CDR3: CATRGTEGQPQHF. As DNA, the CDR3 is TGTGCCACCCGTGGGACGGAAGGACAGCCCCAGCATTTT.